This T cell receptor (beta chain) was identified in a study of T cell responses to AZD1222 COVID-19 vaccine. Whole-study findings and limits: Seropositive status at baseline applied to only five to seven AZD1222 recipients. Sampled repertoires all dated from after the peak T cell response. The sample set comprised mostly white British donors with more females, and clonal diversity was possibly underestimated.

Of note for this clone: Antigen: not known.

The table came from immunoSEQ multiplex PCR; TCRdb's copy has only in-frame clones and leaves some out. The sample holds approximately 220,000 clones, just over 90% seen once. This TCR was sampled from an adult in good health. The sample was peripheral blood, taken on day 0 of MenACWY control vaccination.

This CDR3 reads CASSERGAYGYTF. The CDR3 DNA reads TGTGCCAGCAGTGAACGGGGGGCATATGGCTACACCTTC. The chain couples TRBV6-1 to TRBJ1-2; possibly TRBD1 for D (6 bases). This CDR3 is built from 13 residues. V was clipped by 2 bases and J by 5 bases, with 9 bases between them. Germline V lookup: CDR1 MNHNS, CDR2 SASEGT.